This T cell receptor (beta chain) originates from a study of T cell changes during pregnancy in multiple sclerosis. Germline V gene data show CDR1 as SGHRS and CDR2 as YFSETQ. The CDR3 consists of 14 residues. V lost 3 bases, J lost 8 bases, and 17 bases lay in between. Generated by immunoSEQ multiplex PCR, the TCRdb table keeps only in-frame clones and is missing some. The sample contains 100,000 or so clones, approximately 94% of which appear only once. The chain employs TRBV5-1 and TRBJ1-2; possible D gene TRBD1, 5 bases. This clonotype was obtained from a female donor with multiple sclerosis, enrolled in a pregnancy study. The starting material was peripheral blood, obtained after pregnancy. The CDR3 DNA sequence: TGCGCCAGCAGCTGGAGTGGGGGGGGTGACGGCTACACCTTC. Its translation: CASSWSGGGDGYTF.